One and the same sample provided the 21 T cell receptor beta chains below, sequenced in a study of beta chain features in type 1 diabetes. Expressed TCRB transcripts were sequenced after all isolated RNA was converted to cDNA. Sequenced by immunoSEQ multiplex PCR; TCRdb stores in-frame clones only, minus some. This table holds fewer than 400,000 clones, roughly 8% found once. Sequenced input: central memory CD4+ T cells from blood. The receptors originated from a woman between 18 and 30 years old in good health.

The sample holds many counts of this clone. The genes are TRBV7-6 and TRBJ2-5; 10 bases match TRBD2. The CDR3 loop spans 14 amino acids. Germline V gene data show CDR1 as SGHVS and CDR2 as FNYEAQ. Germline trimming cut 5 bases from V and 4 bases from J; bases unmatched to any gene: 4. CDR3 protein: CASSLIAGGETQYF. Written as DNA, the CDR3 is TGTGCCAGCAGCCTAATAGCGGGAGGAGAGACCCAGTACTTC.

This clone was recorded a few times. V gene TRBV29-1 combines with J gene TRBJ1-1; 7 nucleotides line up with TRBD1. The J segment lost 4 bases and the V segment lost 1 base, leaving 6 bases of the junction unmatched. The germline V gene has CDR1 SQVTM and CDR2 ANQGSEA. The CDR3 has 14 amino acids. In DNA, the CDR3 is TGCAGCGTTGAAGGGGTCAGGGGGGTCACTGAAGCTTTCTTT. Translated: CSVEGVRGVTEAFF.

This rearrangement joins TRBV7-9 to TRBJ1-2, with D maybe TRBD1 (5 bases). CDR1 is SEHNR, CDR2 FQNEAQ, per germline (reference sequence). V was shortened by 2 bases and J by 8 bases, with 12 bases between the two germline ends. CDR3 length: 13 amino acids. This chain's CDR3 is CASSLNSGGGYTF. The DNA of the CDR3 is TGTGCCAGCAGCTTAAATTCTGGGGGAGGCTACACCTTC.

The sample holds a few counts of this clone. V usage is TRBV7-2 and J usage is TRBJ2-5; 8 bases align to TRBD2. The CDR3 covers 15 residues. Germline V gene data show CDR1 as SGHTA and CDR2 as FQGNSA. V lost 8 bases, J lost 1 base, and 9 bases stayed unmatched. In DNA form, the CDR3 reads TGTGCCAGCGGTCCCAGCGGGAGTCGCCAAGAGACCCAGTACTTC. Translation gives CASGPSGSRQETQYF.

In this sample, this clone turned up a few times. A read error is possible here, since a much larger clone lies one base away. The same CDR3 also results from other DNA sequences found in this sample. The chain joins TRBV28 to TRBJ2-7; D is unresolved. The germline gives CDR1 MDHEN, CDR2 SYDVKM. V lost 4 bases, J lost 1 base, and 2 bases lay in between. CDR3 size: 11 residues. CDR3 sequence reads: CASSSSYEQYF. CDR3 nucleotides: TGTGCCAGCAGTTCGTCCTACGAGCAGTACTTC.

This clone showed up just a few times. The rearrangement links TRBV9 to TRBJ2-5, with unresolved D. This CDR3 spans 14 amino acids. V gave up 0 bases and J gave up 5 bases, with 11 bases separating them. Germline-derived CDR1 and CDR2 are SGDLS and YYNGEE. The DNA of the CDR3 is TGTGCCAGCAGCGTAGGGAGTGGAAGGGAGACCCAGTACTTC. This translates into CASSVGSGRETQYF.

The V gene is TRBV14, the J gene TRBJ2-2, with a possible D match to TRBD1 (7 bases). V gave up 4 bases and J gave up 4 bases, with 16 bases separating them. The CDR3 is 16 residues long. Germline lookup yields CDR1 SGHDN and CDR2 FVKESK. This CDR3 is CASSRLQGGGTGELFF. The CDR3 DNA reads TGTGCCAGCAGCCGCCTTCAGGGGGGAGGCACCGGGGAGCTGTTTTTT.

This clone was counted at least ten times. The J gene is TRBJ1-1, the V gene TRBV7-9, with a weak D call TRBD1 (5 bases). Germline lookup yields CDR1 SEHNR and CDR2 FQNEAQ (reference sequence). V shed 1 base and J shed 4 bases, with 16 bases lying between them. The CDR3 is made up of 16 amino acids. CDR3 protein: CASSLGTTSHITEAFF. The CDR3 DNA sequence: TGTGCCAGCAGCTTAGGGACAACTTCGCACATCACTGAAGCTTTCTTT.

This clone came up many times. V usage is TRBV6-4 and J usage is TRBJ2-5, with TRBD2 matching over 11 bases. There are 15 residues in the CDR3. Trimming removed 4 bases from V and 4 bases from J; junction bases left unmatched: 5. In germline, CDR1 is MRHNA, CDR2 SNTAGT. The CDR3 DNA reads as TGTGCCAGCAGTGCCTTCGGACTAGCGGGAGAGACCCAGTACTTC. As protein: CASSAFGLAGETQYF.

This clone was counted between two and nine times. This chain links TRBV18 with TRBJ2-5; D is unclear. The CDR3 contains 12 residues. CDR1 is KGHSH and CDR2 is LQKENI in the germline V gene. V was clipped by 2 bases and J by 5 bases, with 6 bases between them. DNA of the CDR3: TGTGCCAGCTCACCATCTGAGGAGACCCAGTACTTC. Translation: CASSPSEETQYF.

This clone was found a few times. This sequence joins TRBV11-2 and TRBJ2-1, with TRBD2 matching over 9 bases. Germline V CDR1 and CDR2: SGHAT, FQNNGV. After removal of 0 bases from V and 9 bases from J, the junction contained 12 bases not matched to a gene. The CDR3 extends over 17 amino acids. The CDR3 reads CASSLDLLSSGIGEQFF. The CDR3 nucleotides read TGTGCCAGCAGCTTAGATCTTCTCTCTAGCGGGATAGGTGAGCAGTTCTTC.

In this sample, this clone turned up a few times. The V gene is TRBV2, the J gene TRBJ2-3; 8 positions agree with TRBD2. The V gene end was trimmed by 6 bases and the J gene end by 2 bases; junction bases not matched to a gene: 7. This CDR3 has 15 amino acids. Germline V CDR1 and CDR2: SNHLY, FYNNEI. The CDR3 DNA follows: TGTGCCAGCAGGGGCCCTAGCGGGCACACAGATACGCAGTATTTT. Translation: CASRGPSGHTDTQYF.

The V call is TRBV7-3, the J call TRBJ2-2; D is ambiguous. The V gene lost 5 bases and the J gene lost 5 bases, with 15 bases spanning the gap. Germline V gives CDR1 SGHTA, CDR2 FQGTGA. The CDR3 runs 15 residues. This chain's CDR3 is CASSADRSPTGELFF. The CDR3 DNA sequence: TGTGCCAGCAGCGCGGACCGCTCCCCAACCGGGGAGCTGTTTTTT.

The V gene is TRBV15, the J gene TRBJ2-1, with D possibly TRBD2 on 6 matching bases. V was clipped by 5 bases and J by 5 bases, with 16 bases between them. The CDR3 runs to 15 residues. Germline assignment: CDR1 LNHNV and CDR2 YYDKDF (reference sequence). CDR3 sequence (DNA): TGTGCCACCAGCGGCCTTAGCGGAGGTAACAATGAGCAGTTCTTC. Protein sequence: CATSGLSGGNNEQFF.

CDR3 coding DNA: TGTGCCAGCAGTTACGCGGGGACAGGGAATCAGCCCCAGCATTTT. Residues: CASSYAGTGNQPQHF. This rearrangement joins TRBV6-6 to TRBJ1-5, with 9 bases identical to TRBD1. After removal of 2 bases from V and 4 bases from J, the junction contained 3 bases not matched to a gene. Germline CDR1 is MNHNY and CDR2 is SVGAGI (reference sequence). This CDR3 has 15 amino acids.

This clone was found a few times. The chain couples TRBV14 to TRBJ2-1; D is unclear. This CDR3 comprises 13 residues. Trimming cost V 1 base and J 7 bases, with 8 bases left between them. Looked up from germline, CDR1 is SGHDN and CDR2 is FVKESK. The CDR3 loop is CASSQVSRNEQFF. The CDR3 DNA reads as TGTGCCAGCAGCCAAGTTAGTAGGAATGAGCAGTTCTTC.

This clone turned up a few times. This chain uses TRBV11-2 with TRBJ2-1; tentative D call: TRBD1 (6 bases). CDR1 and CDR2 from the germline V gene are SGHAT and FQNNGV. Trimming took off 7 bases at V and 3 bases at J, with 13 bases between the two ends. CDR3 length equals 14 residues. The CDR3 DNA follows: TGTGCCAGCACCCCCGGGACACTCTACAATGAGCAGTTCTTC. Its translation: CASTPGTLYNEQFF.

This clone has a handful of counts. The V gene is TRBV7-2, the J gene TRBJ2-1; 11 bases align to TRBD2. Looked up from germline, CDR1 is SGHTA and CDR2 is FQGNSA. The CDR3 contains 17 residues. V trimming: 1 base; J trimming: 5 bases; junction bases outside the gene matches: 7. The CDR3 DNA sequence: TGTGCCAGCAGCTTAGGGGCTAGCGGGAGGACCAACAATGAGCAGTTCTTC. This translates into CASSLGASGRTNNEQFF.

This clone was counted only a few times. The CDR3 DNA reads TGTGCCAGCAGCCGGGACGGGAATGAAAAACTGTTTTTT. This encodes CASSRDGNEKLFF. The V gene is TRBV14, the J gene TRBJ1-4, with a weak D call TRBD1 (5 bases). Trimming took off 4 bases at V and 5 bases at J, with 8 bases between the two ends. The germline V gene has CDR1 SGHDN and CDR2 FVKESK. The length of the CDR3 is 13 residues.

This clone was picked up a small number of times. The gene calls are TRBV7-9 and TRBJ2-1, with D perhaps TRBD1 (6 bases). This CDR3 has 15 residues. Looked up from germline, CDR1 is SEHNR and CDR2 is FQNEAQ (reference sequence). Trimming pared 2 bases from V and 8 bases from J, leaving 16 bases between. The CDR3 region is CASSLKSGAMYEQFF. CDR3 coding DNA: TGTGCCAGCAGCTTAAAGTCAGGGGCTATGTATGAGCAGTTCTTC.

CDR3 sequence reads: CASSPGHTYEQYF. DNA for the CDR3: TGTGCCAGCAGCCCCGGACACACCTACGAGCAGTACTTC. The chain carries TRBV11-2 and TRBJ2-7, with a tentative D call TRBD1 (5 bases). The germline CDR1 and CDR2 sequences are SGHAT and FQNNGV. The CDR3 sequence is 13 residues long. V lost 5 bases to trimming and J lost 2 bases, with 10 bases between them.